A single sample is the source of the 12 T cell receptor beta chains below, sequenced in a study of T cell repertoires in cytomegalovirus infection. TCRdb passed the reads through MiXCR, listing each CDR3 protein once. The data show 830,000 or so distinct CDR3 sequences, 32% seen once. Their antigens are not known. The sequencing used cultured CD8+ T cells from PBMCs, collected from culture after CMV antigen stimulation. The source is a human donor in good health (CMV status not recorded). Some clones in this sample may be carry-over from other donors' samples.

DNA for the CDR3: TGTGCCAGTAGTATCGAAAGCGGGCCTAACAATGAGCAGTTCTTC. Amino acid sequence: CASSIESGPNNEQFF. This rearrangement joins TRBV19 to TRBJ2-1; a weak D match, TRBD2 (6 bases). The CDR3 loop spans 15 amino acids. Per the germline V gene, CDR1 is LNHDA and CDR2 is SQIVND (reference sequence). Deletions cut 3 bases from V and 5 bases from J, with 14 bases between.

This clonotype was counted many times. The V gene is TRBV12-3 or TRBV12-4, the J gene TRBJ2-5; 9 positions agree with TRBD2. There are 17 residues in the CDR3. The ends lost 6 bases at V and 0 bases at J; junction bases unmatched: 11. In nucleotides, the CDR3 is TGTGCCAGCAGCCCTGGATTAGGCGGGGGGGACCAAGAGACCCAGTACTTC. Encoded protein: CASSPGLGGGDQETQYF.

This clonotype turned up a few times. The chain links TRBV7-9 to TRBJ1-4; no firm D call. Trimming left V 3 bases short and J 8 bases short, with 10 bases between. The CDR3 totals 13 residues. Looked up from germline, CDR1 is SEHNR and CDR2 is FQNEAQ (reference sequence). The CDR3 protein is CASSFGMREKLFF. CDR3 DNA: TGTGCCAGCAGCTTCGGCATGAGGGAAAAACTGTTTTTT.

The chain recombines TRBV5-1 with TRBJ2-7, with 8 bases fitting TRBD2. Trimming took 0 bases from V and 3 from J; bases not matched to a gene: 5. CDR3 length equals 15 residues. The V gene's germline CDR1 is SGHRS and CDR2 YFSETQ. CDR3 loop: CASSLDAGGLYEQYF. The CDR3 DNA follows: TGCGCCAGCAGCTTGGACGCGGGGGGTCTCTACGAGCAGTACTTC.

Comments on this clonotype: One junction end does not reproduce the germline sequence, and a read error may be involved. CDR3 in amino acids: CANSEAGGPGQPQHF. CDR3 in DNA: TGTGCCAACAGTGAAGCAGGGGGCCCGGGACAGCCCCAGCATTTT. The chain is built from TRBV2 and TRBJ1-5, with 8 bases identical to TRBD1. This CDR3 region has 15 residues. CDR1 is SNHLY, CDR2 FYNNEI, per germline.

This clonotype was counted between two and nine times. V gene TRBV13 combines with J gene TRBJ2-7, with D possibly being TRBD1 or TRBD2 (5 bases each). Trimming left V 4 bases short and J 5 bases short, with 18 bases between. The length of the CDR3 is 15 residues. Germline lookup yields CDR1 PRHDT and CDR2 FYEKMQ (reference sequence). DNA for the CDR3: TGTGCCAGCAGCTCGGGACGGGTGTCCCAGAACGAGCAGTACTTC. Its translation is CASSSGRVSQNEQYF.

The chain couples TRBV12-5 to TRBJ2-5; 8 bases are shared with TRBD2. Germline values: CDR1 LGHNT, CDR2 FRNRAP. CDR3 size: 13 residues. The junction had 2 bases not matched to a gene; V was cut back by 4 bases and J by 4 bases. The CDR3 DNA reads as TGTGCTAGTGGTTGGACTAGCCCAGAGACCCAGTACTTC. This sequence encodes CASGWTSPETQYF. Using reference TRBV12-5 and TRBJ2-5 for the parts outside the CDR3, the full variable domain is DARVTQTPRHKVTEMGQEVTMRCQPILGHNTVFWYRQTMMQGLELLAYFRNRAPLDDSGMPKDRFSAEMPDATLATLKIQPSEPRDSAVYFCASGWTSPETQYFGPGTRLLVL.

The CDR3 here is CSARPSSGGYGYTF. CDR3 coding DNA: TGCAGTGCTAGACCCTCCTCAGGGGGTTATGGCTACACCTTC. The chain carries TRBV20-1 and TRBJ1-2; 7 bases are a match to TRBD1. Losses at the gene ends were 2 bases for V and 5 bases for J; bases not matched to a gene: 8. CDR3 length: 14 residues. The V gene's germline CDR1 is DFQATT and CDR2 SNEGSKA (reference sequence).

V gene TRBV6-6 combines with J gene TRBJ1-5; 7 bases agree with TRBD1. CDR3 length: 14 amino acids. Trimming at V came to 2 bases and at J to 6 bases, leaving 4 bases not matched to a gene. CDR1 MNHNY and CDR2 SVGAGI come from the germline V gene (reference sequence). The CDR3: CASSYLDRAQPQHF. The DNA of the CDR3 is TGTGCCAGCAGTTACCTCGACAGGGCTCAGCCCCAGCATTTT.

In this sample, this clonotype turned up many times. The chain has TRBV27 and TRBJ1-5; D is uncertain. Germline lookup yields CDR1 MNHEY and CDR2 SMNVEV (reference sequence). Trimming took off 0 bases at V and 2 bases at J, with 8 bases between the two ends. CDR3 length equals 15 residues. CDR3 DNA sequence: TGTGCCAGCAGTTTATCAGCTGGGGGCAATCAGCCCCAGCATTTT. This translates into CASSLSAGGNQPQHF.

This chain joins TRBV25-1 and TRBJ1-3; D is unresolved. V gave up 3 bases and J gave up 0 bases, with 6 bases separating them. The CDR3 is 14 residues long. Per germline, CDR1 MGHDK and CDR2 SYGVNS. The CDR3 reads CASSEGSSGNTIYF. Written as DNA, the CDR3 is TGTGCCAGCAGTGAGGGCAGCTCTGGAAACACCATATATTTT. Looking up the rest from reference TRBV25-1 and TRBJ1-3 gives the full variable domain: EADIYQTPRYLVIGTGKKITLECSQTMGHDKMYWYQQDPGMELHLIHYSYGVNSTEKGDLSSESTVSRIRTEHFPLTLESARPSHTSQYLCASSEGSSGNTIYFGEGSWLTVV.

This clonotype occurred once. V usage is TRBV27 and J usage is TRBJ1-2; 7 bases agree with TRBD1. CDR1 is MNHEY and CDR2 is SMNVEV in the germline V gene (reference sequence). The CDR3 covers 15 residues. Germline trimming cut 6 bases from V and 0 bases from J; bases unmatched to any gene: 7. CDR3 loop: CASRGTVKTNYGYTF. CDR3 sequence (DNA): TGTGCCAGCAGAGGGACAGTAAAAACTAACTATGGCTACACCTTC.